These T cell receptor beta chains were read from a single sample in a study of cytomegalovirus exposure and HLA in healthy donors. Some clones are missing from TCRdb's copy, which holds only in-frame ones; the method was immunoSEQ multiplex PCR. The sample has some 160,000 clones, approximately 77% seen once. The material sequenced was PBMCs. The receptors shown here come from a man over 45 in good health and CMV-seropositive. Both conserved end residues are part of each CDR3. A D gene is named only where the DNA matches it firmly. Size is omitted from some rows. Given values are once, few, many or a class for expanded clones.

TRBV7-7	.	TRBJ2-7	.	CASSTGPNF	TGTGCTAGCAGCACAGGTCCAAACTTC
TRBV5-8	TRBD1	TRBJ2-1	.	CASSLGHRGYNEQFF	TGTGCCAGCAGCTTGGGCCACAGGGGCTACAATGAGCAGTTCTTC
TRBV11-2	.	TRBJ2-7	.	CASSLDYEQYF	TGTGCCAGCAGCTTAGACTACGAGCAGTACTTC
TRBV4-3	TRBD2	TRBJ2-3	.	CASSQDPDLAGGRASTDTQYF	TGCGCCAGCAGCCAAGACCCGGACTTAGCGGGGGGGAGAGCTTCCACAGATACGCAGTATTTT
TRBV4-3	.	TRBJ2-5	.	CASSQDWAAKRETQYF	TGCGCCAGCAGCCAAGATTGGGCGGCTAAGCGGGAGACCCAGTACTTC
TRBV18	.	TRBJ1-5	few	CASSPREGSTQPQHF	TGTGCCAGCTCACCCAGGGAGGGCTCGACGCAGCCCCAGCATTTT
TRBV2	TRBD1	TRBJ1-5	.	CASSGDRVSQPQHF	TGTGCCAGCAGTGGGGACAGGGTCAGTCAGCCCCAGCATTTT
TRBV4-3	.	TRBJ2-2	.	CASSQDFSAGELFF	TGCGCCAGCAGCCAAGATTTTAGTGCCGGGGAGCTGTTTTTT
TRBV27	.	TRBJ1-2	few	CASIGGAPGYGYTF	TGTGCCAGCATTGGAGGGGCGCCTGGCTATGGCTACACCTTC
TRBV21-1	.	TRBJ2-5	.	CASSKRRGRSRETQYF	TGTGCCAGCAGCAAAAGGCGGGGGCGAAGTCGGGAGACCCAGTACTTC
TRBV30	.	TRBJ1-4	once	CAWSKDLFYEKLFF	TGTGCCTGGAGTAAGGACTTATTTTATGAAAAACTGTTTTTT
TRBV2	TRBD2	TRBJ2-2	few	CASSDERGAVTGELFF	TGTGCCAGCAGTGATGAGCGGGGGGCCGTCACCGGGGAGCTGTTTTTT
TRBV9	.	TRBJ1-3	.	CASSVPMGNTIYF	TGTGCCAGCAGCGTTCCTATGGGAAACACCATATATTTT
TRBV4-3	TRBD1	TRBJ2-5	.	CASSQEDRGQVALETQYF	TGCGCCAGCAGCCAAGAAGATCGGGGACAGGTAGCTTTGGAGACCCAGTACTTC
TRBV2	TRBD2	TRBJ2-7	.	CASSEVGAGSSYEQYF	TGTGCCAGCAGTGAAGTGGGAGCGGGGAGTTCCTACGAGCAGTACTTC
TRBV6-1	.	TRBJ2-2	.	CASSEAPRIGELFF	TGTGCCAGCAGTGAAGCGCCTAGGATCGGGGAGCTGTTTTTT
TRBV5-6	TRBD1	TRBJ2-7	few	CASSRQGTPYEQYF	TGTGCCAGCAGCCGACAGGGGACACCCTACGAGCAGTACTTC
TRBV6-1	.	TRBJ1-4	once	CASKAQGSEKLFF	TGTGCCAGTAAGGCACAGGGAAGTGAAAAACTGTTTTTT
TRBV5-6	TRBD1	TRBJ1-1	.	CASKEQGAGSRDTEAFF	TGTGCCAGCAAAGAACAGGGGGCGGGGTCACGGGACACTGAAGCTTTCTTT
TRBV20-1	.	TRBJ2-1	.	CSAFLMEQFF	TGCAGTGCCTTCTTAATGGAGCAGTTCTTC
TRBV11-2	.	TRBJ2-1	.	CASSNLIRGNEQFF	TGTGCCAGCAGCAATTTAATCAGGGGAAATGAGCAGTTCTTC
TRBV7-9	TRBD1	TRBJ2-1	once	CASSFTDRGSFF	TGTGCCAGCAGCTTCACCGACAGGGGGAGTTTCTTC
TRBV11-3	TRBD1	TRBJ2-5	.	CASSLGPTGERGTQYF	TGTGCCAGCAGCTTGGGCCCGACAGGGGAACGGGGGACCCAGTACTTC
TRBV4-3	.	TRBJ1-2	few	CASSQAARNYGYTF	TGCGCCAGCAGCCAAGCCGCCAGGAACTATGGCTACACCTTC
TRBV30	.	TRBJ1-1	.	CAGTPGGRNTEAFF	TGTGCCGGGACCCCGGGGGGGAGGAACACTGAAGCTTTCTTT
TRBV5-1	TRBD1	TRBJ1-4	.	CASSTGTGGEKLFF	TGCGCCAGCAGCACCGGGACAGGGGGTGAAAAACTGTTTTTT
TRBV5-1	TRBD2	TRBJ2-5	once	CASSRLGLAGPETQYF	TGCGCCAGCAGCCGCCTAGGACTAGCGGGGCCGGAGACCCAGTACTTC
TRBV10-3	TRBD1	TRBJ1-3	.	CATRGLGVSGNTIYF	TGTGCCACCAGGGGGTTGGGAGTGTCGGGAAACACCATATATTTT
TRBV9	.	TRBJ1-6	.	CASSVDHQVNSPLHF	TGTGCCAGCAGCGTAGACCACCAGGTAAATTCACCCCTCCACTTT
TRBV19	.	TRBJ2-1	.	CASTAEPLIYNEQFF	TGTGCCAGCACAGCGGAGCCCCTTATATACAATGAGCAGTTCTTC
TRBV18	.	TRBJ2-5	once	CASSPRTARQETQYF	TGTGCCAGCTCACCCCGGACAGCGAGGCAAGAGACCCAGTACTTC
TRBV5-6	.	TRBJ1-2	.	CASKIEGNYGYTF	TGTGCCAGCAAGATTGAGGGTAACTATGGCTACACCTTC
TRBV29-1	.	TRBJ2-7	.	CSVGGGTYEQYF	TGCAGCGTTGGAGGCGGGACCTACGAGCAGTACTTC
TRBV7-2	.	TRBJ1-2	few	CASSSDSSNYGYTF	TGTGCCAGCAGCTCGGACAGCTCTAACTATGGCTACACCTTC
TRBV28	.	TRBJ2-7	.	CASSLSGETYEQYF	TGTGCCAGCAGTCTATCGGGGGAAACCTACGAGCAGTACTTC
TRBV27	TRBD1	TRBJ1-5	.	CASSLVGQGRQPQHF	TGTGCCAGCAGTTTAGTGGGACAGGGTCGTCAGCCCCAGCATTTT
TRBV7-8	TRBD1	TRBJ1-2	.	CASSLVILGTANYGYTF	TGTGCCAGCAGCTTAGTTATTCTCGGGACAGCTAACTATGGCTACACCTTC
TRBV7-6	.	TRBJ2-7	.	CASSLGGFFSYEQYF	TGTGCCAGCAGCTTAGGCGGGTTTTTCTCCTACGAGCAGTACTTC